This T cell receptor (beta chain) came from a study of blood T cell repertoires in COVID-19. Study in general: PBMCs, B-cell-depleted T cells, or T cells were the source of the cDNA or gDNA that made up the material.

J lost 4 bases, V lost 7 bases, and 11 bases had no gene match. Germline loops: CDR1 WNHNN, CDR2 SYGVQD (reference sequence). CDR3 length equals 15 residues. Repertoires were generated with immunoSEQ multiplex PCR, while TCRdb's copy carries only in-frame clones and drops some. The sample records 400,000 to 550,000 clones, roughly 89% being singletons. This sequence was found in a woman younger than 45 with acute or convalescent COVID-19. Sequencing was carried out using peripheral blood. The genes are TRBV10-1 and TRBJ2-5, with 8 bases lining up with TRBD1. The CDR3 sequence: CASKLDREFSETQYF. The DNA for the CDR3 is TGCGCCAGCAAATTGGACAGGGAGTTTTCAGAGACCCAGTACTTC.